This T cell receptor beta chain was found in a study of beta chain features in type 1 diabetes. Study-wide background: Age, gender and cell yields were alike across patients and healthy donors. Findings and caveats of the study: Moderate but significant shortening of TCRB CDR3s was recorded in all four CD4+ subsets from Type 1 diabetes patients.

A word on this clone: Its matching antigen is unknown.

The investigators reverse transcribed all of the isolated RNA, so they sequenced expressed TCRB transcripts. Profiling relied on immunoSEQ multiplex PCR, and the TCRdb table lists in-frame clones only, not all of them. The sample carries 150,000 or so clones, about 9% recorded once. From germline, CDR1 is MDHEN and CDR2 SYDVKM. The CDR3 runs to 14 residues. The ends were cut back, 8 bases at V and 5 bases at J, with 18 bases in the middle. The sequencing input was central memory CD4+ T cells from blood. This sequence was found in a woman aged 18-30 years with type 1 diabetes. The rearrangement joins TRBV28 to TRBJ1-1; TRBD1 might be the D (6 bases). CDR3 sequence (DNA): TGTGCCAGCTCCTTACCAACAGGGTGGACTGAAGCTTTCTTT. Protein product: CASSLPTGWTEAFF.